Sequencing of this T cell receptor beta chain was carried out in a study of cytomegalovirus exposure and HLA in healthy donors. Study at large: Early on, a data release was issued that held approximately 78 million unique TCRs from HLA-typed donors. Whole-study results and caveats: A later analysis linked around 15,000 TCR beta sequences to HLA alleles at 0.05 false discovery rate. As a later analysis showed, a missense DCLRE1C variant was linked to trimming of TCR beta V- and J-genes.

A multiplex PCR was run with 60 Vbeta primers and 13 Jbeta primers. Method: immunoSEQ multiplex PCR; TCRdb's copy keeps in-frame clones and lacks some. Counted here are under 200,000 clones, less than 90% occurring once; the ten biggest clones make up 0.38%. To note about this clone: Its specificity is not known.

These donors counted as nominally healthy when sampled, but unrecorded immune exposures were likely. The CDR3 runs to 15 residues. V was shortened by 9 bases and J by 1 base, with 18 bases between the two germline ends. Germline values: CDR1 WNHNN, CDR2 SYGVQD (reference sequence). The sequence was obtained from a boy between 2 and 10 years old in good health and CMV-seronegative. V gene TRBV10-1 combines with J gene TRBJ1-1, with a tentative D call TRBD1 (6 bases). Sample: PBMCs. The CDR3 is CASTFTQGSNTEAFF. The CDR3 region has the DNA TGCGCCAGTACATTCACCCAGGGGTCGAACACTGAAGCTTTCTTT.